The 10 T cell receptor beta chains presented below share a single source sample, sequenced in a study of breast tumors, draining lymph nodes, adjacent tissues. In TCRdb, the multiplex PCR reads were re-called with MiXCR into one record per CDR3 protein. The sample holds more than 50,000 distinct CDR3 sequences, about 40% seen once. Sequenced material: breast tumor tissue. These receptors all stem from a female donor with breast cancer. Some clones in this sample may be carry-over from other donors' samples.

This clonotype was found a few times. The chain is built from TRBV9 and TRBJ2-3, with D maybe TRBD1 (6 bases). Between the trimmed V and J ends, which lost 1 base and 1 base, there was a span of 13 bases. The germline CDR1 and CDR2 sequences are SGDLS and YYNGEE. This CDR3 comprises 16 residues. The CDR3, as DNA: TGTGCCAGCAGCGTAACAAAGGGGGAAGGCACAGATACGCAGTATTTT. Translated: CASSVTKGEGTDTQYF. Full variable domain (rest looked up from reference TRBV9 and TRBJ2-3): DSGVTQTPKHLITATGQRVTLRCSPRSGDLSVYWYQQSLDQGLQFLIQYYNGEERAKGNILERFSAQQFPDLHSELNLSSLELGDSALYFCASSVTKGEGTDTQYFGPGTRLTVL.

The chain uses TRBV5-1 and TRBJ2-2; 10 bases fit TRBD1. The CDR3 totals 16 residues. V trimming: 0 bases; J trimming: 7 bases; junction bases outside the gene matches: 6. Germline assignment: CDR1 SGHRS and CDR2 YFSETQ. As DNA, the CDR3 is TGCGCCAGCAGCTTGGCCGGGACAGGGGAAGGCGGGGAGCTGTTTTTT. Translated: CASSLAGTGEGGELFF. The whole variable domain, remainder taken from reference TRBV5-1 and TRBJ2-2, is KAGVTQTPRYLIKTRGQQVTLSCSPISGHRSVSWYQQTPGQGLQFLFEYFSETQRNKGNFPGRFSGRQFSNSRSEMNVSTLELGDSALYLCASSLAGTGEGGELFFGEGSRLTVL.

This clonotype was seen ten or more times. The V call is TRBV2, the J call TRBJ1-2, with 7 bases aligning to TRBD1. J gave up 8 bases and V 2 bases, and 11 bases lay outside the gene matches. The CDR3 has 15 amino acids. Germline CDR1 reads SNHLY; CDR2 reads FYNNEI. CDR3 coding DNA: TGTGCCAGCAGTGAACCTAGACAGGGACTGGAAGGCTACACCTTC. This codes for CASSEPRQGLEGYTF.

This clonotype has a count of ten or more. The chain carries TRBV29-1 and TRBJ2-1; D possibly matches TRBD1 or TRBD2 (6 bases each). V lost 6 bases and J 7 bases, leaving 13 bases between the germline ends. The CDR3 has 12 amino acids. Germline lookup yields CDR1 SQVTM and CDR2 ANQGSEA. CDR3 coding DNA: TGCAGCGTCCCGGGGGCGGGTAATGAGCAGTTCTTC. This codes for CSVPGAGNEQFF.

This clonotype was counted ten times or more. This rearrangement joins TRBV11-2 to TRBJ1-6; D is unresolved. The CDR3 sequence is 13 residues long. V was clipped by 0 bases and J by 9 bases, with 6 bases between them. Germline CDR1 reads SGHAT; CDR2 reads FQNNGV. The CDR3, as DNA: TGTGCCAGCAGCTTAGAAGCTTTTTCACCCCTCCACTTT. Translated: CASSLEAFSPLHF.

The V call is TRBV2, the J call TRBJ2-3; D not certain. Germline lookup yields CDR1 SNHLY and CDR2 FYNNEI. This CDR3 contains 16 residues. Trimming left V 0 bases short and J 3 bases short, with 13 bases between. The CDR3 DNA sequence: TGTGCCAGCAGTGAAGCCTCCCGGCTGATTACAGATACGCAGTATTTT. Amino acid sequence: CASSEASRLITDTQYF.

The chain combines TRBV19 with TRBJ2-7; D possibly matches TRBD1 or TRBD2 (6 bases each). Germline V gene data show CDR1 as LNHDA and CDR2 as SQIVND (reference sequence). The CDR3 loop spans 13 amino acids. The V gene lost 0 bases and the J gene lost 6 bases, with 9 bases spanning the gap. CDR3: CASSIDPGAEQYF. Here the CDR3 DNA reads TGTGCCAGTAGTATAGATCCGGGGGCCGAGCAGTACTTC.

Regarding this clonotype: A read error may produce the germline difference seen at one junction end. The V gene is TRBV19, the J gene TRBJ1-2; 7 bases fit TRBD1. The CDR3 extends over 13 amino acids. Germline V gene sequence: CDR1 LNHDA, CDR2 SQIVND (reference sequence). CDR3 coding DNA: TGTGCCAGCCGACAGGGCGCTAACTGTGGCTACACCTTC. Amino acids: CASRQGANCGYTF. The full variable domain, rest sourced from reference TRBV19 and TRBJ1-2, is DGGITQSPKYLFRKEGQNVTLSCEQNLNHDAMYWYRQDPGQGLRLIYYSQIVNDFQKGDIAEGYSVSREKKESFPLTVTSAQKNPTAFYLCASRQGANCGYTFGSGTRLTVV.

This clonotype was detected ten times or more. The V call is TRBV13, the J call TRBJ2-7; the match to TRBD2 covers 9 bases. The ends lost 5 bases at V and 2 bases at J; junction bases unmatched: 13. Germline values: CDR1 PRHDT, CDR2 FYEKMQ (reference sequence). The CDR3 extends over 17 amino acids. CDR3 residues: CASSPEPLAGTPYEQYF. The CDR3 nucleotides are TGTGCCAGCAGCCCGGAGCCCCTAGCGGGGACGCCCTACGAGCAGTACTTC.

This clonotype showed up many times. The chain recombines TRBV12-3 or TRBV12-4 with TRBJ1-5; the D is unclear. Trimming removed 4 bases at V and 1 base at J, with 2 bases between. The CDR3 totals 12 residues. Written as DNA, the CDR3 is TGTGCCAGCAGTTGGAGCAATCAGCCCCAGCATTTT. Protein product: CASSWSNQPQHF.